The source of this T cell receptor (beta chain) is a study of blood T cells in healthy people across ages. Overall study findings and caveats: Age brought a roughly linear fall in TCR beta diversity measured per million T cells. Any conclusive comparison of naive versus antigen-experienced cells was prevented by using unsorted PBMCs.

PCR was performed a second time for roughly 6 to 12 cycles using a sample-barcoded 5' primer and a J-beta primer mix. In TCRdb, the 5' RACE reads were re-called with MiXCR into one record per CDR3 protein. The sample yields about 1.8 million distinct CDR3 sequences, around half seen once. This clonotype was observed a single time. Its antigen is as yet unknown. There are 17 residues in the CDR3. The germline gives CDR1 SGHTA, CDR2 FQGTGA. V dropped 1 base and J dropped 6; count of bases not matched to a gene: 8. The origin of this receptor is a woman in her 40s in good health. The source material was blood. The chain recombines TRBV7-3 with TRBJ2-1, with 11 nucleotides matching TRBD1. CDR3 sequence: CASSLILAGQGGNEQFF. The DNA for the CDR3 is TGTGCCAGCAGCTTAATTTTGGCGGGACAGGGGGGCAATGAGCAGTTCTTC.